The rows below give T cell receptor beta chains drawn from one sample of a study of T cell responses to AZD1222 COVID-19 vaccine. The method was immunoSEQ multiplex PCR; TCRdb's version includes in-frame clones alone and lacks a portion of them. The data show approximately 120,000 clones, 80% to 90% seen once. The sample here was peripheral blood, taken on day 0 of MenACWY control vaccination. These TCRs come from an adult in good health. The CDR3 runs from the conserved cysteine through the conserved F or W. The D gene is left open where the match is weak. Expanded clones are given a class, and other clones once, few, many or no size at all.

CDR3 protein | CDR3 DNA | CDR3 length | J gene | clone size | V gene | D gene
CASSLDLTGELFF | TGTGCCAGCAGCTTGGATCTCACCGGGGAGCTGTTTTTT | 13 | TRBJ2-2 | . | TRBV5-4 | .
CASSVGTGVDSGNTIYF | TGTGCCAGCAGCGTAGGGACAGGGGTGGATTCTGGAAACACCATATATTTT | 17 | TRBJ1-3 | . | TRBV9 | TRBD1
CASSLAVNTEAFF | TGCGCCAGCAGCTTGGCCGTAAACACTGAAGCTTTCTTT | 13 | TRBJ1-1 | . | TRBV5-1 | .
CSVERFTGTIQYEQYF | TGCAGCGTTGAGCGGTTTACAGGGACTATTCAATACGAGCAGTACTTC | 16 | TRBJ2-7 | . | TRBV29-1 | .
CASSQRRTGALYNSPLHF | TGTGCCAGCAGCCAACGTAGGACAGGAGCTTTATATAATTCACCCCTCCACTTT | 18 | TRBJ1-6 | few | TRBV3-1/TRBV3-2 | TRBD1
CATSDSGTSGGYEQFF | TGTGCCACCAGTGATTCAGGGACTAGCGGAGGTTATGAGCAGTTCTTC | 16 | TRBJ2-1 | . | TRBV24-1 | TRBD2
CASSYIGTLQFF | TGTGCCAGCAGCTACATAGGGACCCTGCAGTTCTTC | 12 | TRBJ2-1 | . | TRBV11-2 | .
CASSANLGTGELFF | TGTGCCAGCAGCGCTAACTTGGGAACCGGGGAGCTGTTTTTT | 14 | TRBJ2-2 | . | TRBV7-3 | .
CASSLGQTSGKYNEQFF | TGCGCCAGCAGCTTGGGACAGACTAGCGGGAAGTACAATGAGCAGTTCTTC | 17 | TRBJ2-1 | . | TRBV5-1 | TRBD2
CAWSPAGGRGTQYF | TGTGCCTGGAGCCCAGCGGGGGGGCGGGGTACGCAGTATTTT | 14 | TRBJ2-3 | . | TRBV30 | TRBD2
CASSLDRGRTEAFF | TGTGCCAGCAGCTTAGACAGGGGGCGAACTGAAGCTTTCTTT | 14 | TRBJ1-1 | . | TRBV7-2 | TRBD1
CASSIGDGVYEQYF | TGTGCCAGTAGTATAGGGGACGGGGTCTACGAGCAGTACTTC | 14 | TRBJ2-7 | once | TRBV19 | .
CASSVGPGGYNEQFF | TGTGCCAGCAGCGTAGGGCCGGGAGGGTACAATGAGCAGTTCTTC | 15 | TRBJ2-1 | . | TRBV9 | TRBD2
CATSVPSPYNEQFF | TGTGCCACCAGTGTGCCTAGCCCCTACAATGAGCAGTTCTTC | 14 | TRBJ2-1 | . | TRBV24-1 | .
CASRLGGGKPSGANVLTF | TGTGCCAGCAGGTTGGGGGGAGGCAAACCCTCTGGGGCCAACGTCCTGACTTTC | 18 | TRBJ2-6 | . | TRBV5-8 | .
CASSYSGGKNSPLHF | TGTGCCAGCAGTTACTCTGGGGGTAAAAATTCACCCCTCCACTTT | 15 | TRBJ1-6 | . | TRBV6-2/TRBV6-3 | .
CATRGQKVTGELFF | TGTGCCACCAGGGGACAGAAGGTGACCGGGGAGCTGTTTTTT | 14 | TRBJ2-2 | once | TRBV24-1 | TRBD1
CASSSISWGQPQHF | TGTGCCAGCAGTTCCATCTCGTGGGGCCAGCCCCAGCATTTT | 14 | TRBJ1-5 | . | TRBV27 | .
CASNLGGPDQPQHF | TGTGCCAGTAACCTTGGGGGCCCGGATCAGCCCCAGCATTTT | 14 | TRBJ1-5 | . | TRBV19 | .
CASSIGVPGDYEQYF | TGTGCCAGCAGCATCGGGGTACCAGGGGATTACGAGCAGTACTTC | 15 | TRBJ2-7 | . | TRBV5-4 | .
CASSYSSSSGNTIYF | TGTGCCAGCAGTTACTCGAGTTCCTCTGGAAACACCATATATTTT | 15 | TRBJ1-3 | . | TRBV6-5 | .
CAWNEGNQPQHF | TGTGCCTGGAACGAGGGCAATCAGCCCCAGCATTTT | 12 | TRBJ1-5 | . | TRBV30 | .
CASSLEGSSSYEQYF | TGTGCCAGCAGCTTAGAGGGGTCAAGCTCCTACGAGCAGTACTTC | 15 | TRBJ2-7 | few | TRBV13 | .
CAISENRGRTEAFF | TGTGCCATCAGTGAGAACAGGGGGCGAACTGAAGCTTTCTTT | 14 | TRBJ1-1 | . | TRBV10-3 | TRBD1
CATSDLTRGYGYTF | TGTGCCACCAGTGATTTGACTCGGGGATATGGCTACACCTTC | 14 | TRBJ1-2 | once | TRBV24-1 | .
CATSDGSASGASYNEQFF | TGTGCCACCAGTGATGGATCAGCTAGCGGGGCCTCCTACAATGAGCAGTTCTTC | 18 | TRBJ2-1 | . | TRBV24-1 | TRBD2
CASSILTGGNSPLHF | TGTGCCAGCAGCATATTGACAGGGGGGAATTCACCCCTCCACTTT | 15 | TRBJ1-6 | . | TRBV7-9 | TRBD1
CASSLTGDSTDTQYF | TGTGCCAGCAGCTTAACAGGGGATAGCACAGATACGCAGTATTTT | 15 | TRBJ2-3 | . | TRBV7-2 | TRBD1
CSVEDPLAEQETQYF | TGCAGCGTTGAAGATCCACTAGCAGAACAAGAGACCCAGTACTTC | 15 | TRBJ2-5 | . | TRBV29-1 | .